Below are 15 T cell receptor beta chains sequenced from a single sample in a study of post-analysis software for immune sequencing data. The antigens of these receptors remain unknown. The library was made from cDNA and included unique molecular identifiers. TCRdb reprocessed the PCR reads via MiXCR and lists one record per CDR3 protein. This table holds 650,000 to 850,000 distinct CDR3 sequences, approximately 53% found once. Findings and limits, study-wide: The study found TRBV5-6, TRBV5-1 and TRBV20-1 among 5 or 6 TRBV segments more frequent in patients than controls.

Source material: blood. The receptor source for this set is a girl aged 5-17 years with multiple sclerosis.

V is TRBV19 and J is TRBJ2-7; unclear D gene. The CDR3 loop spans 15 amino acids. CDR1 and CDR2 (germline): LNHDA, SQIVND (reference sequence). Deletions cut 3 bases from V and 1 base from J, with 13 bases between. As DNA, the CDR3 is TGTGCCAGTAGTATTAGGAGACACGAATCCTACGAGCAGTACTTC. Amino acid sequence: CASSIRRHESYEQYF.

This clonotype has just a few counts. CDR3 in amino acids: CASSLSRPQALYGYTF. CDR3 nucleotides: TGTGCCAGCAGCCTCAGTAGGCCCCAAGCCCTCTATGGCTACACCTTC. The chain joins TRBV3-1 to TRBJ1-2; D unresolved. V lost 4 bases and J lost 4, with 19 bases in between. Looked up from germline, CDR1 is LGHDT and CDR2 is YNNKEL (reference sequence). The CDR3 covers 16 residues.

Only a few counts were recorded for this clonotype. For the CDR3, the DNA is TGTGCCAGCATCGGGGGACTAGCGTACAATGAGCAGTTCTTC. This encodes CASIGGLAYNEQFF. The chain links TRBV6-6 to TRBJ2-1; TRBD2 matches at 10 bases. CDR3 length: 14 amino acids. Germline V gene sequence: CDR1 MNHNY, CDR2 SVGAGI (reference sequence). V trimming: 7 bases; J trimming: 4 bases; junction bases outside the gene matches: 4.

The J gene is TRBJ2-7, the V gene TRBV20-1; D perhaps matches TRBD2 (6 bases). Germline assignment: CDR1 DFQATT and CDR2 SNEGSKA (reference sequence). Trimming left V 0 bases short and J 0 bases short, with 12 bases between. The CDR3 sequence is 15 residues long. The CDR3 nucleotides read TGCAGTGCTAGAGATCGGGGGTGGGGCTCCTACGAGCAGTACTTC. Its protein is CSARDRGWGSYEQYF.

Notes on this clonotype: At one end, the junction sequence differs from germline, possibly due to a read error. The chain has TRBV5-4 and TRBJ2-5, with D perhaps TRBD2 (6 bases). The CDR3 covers 13 residues. Germline V gene lookup returns CDR1 SGHNT and CDR2 YYREEE (reference sequence). The CDR3 sequence: CASGFLSGETQYF. In nucleotides, the CDR3 is TGTGCCAGCGGCTTCCTAAGCGGGGAGACCCAGTACTTC.

This chain uses TRBV7-2 with TRBJ1-2; TRBD1 might be the D (5 bases). V was trimmed by 5 bases and J by 11 bases, leaving 18 bases between them. Germline-derived CDR1 and CDR2 are SGHTA and FQGNSA. CDR3 length equals 13 residues. The CDR3 DNA reads as TGTGCCAGCAGCCCGGGACCGGAGCAGCGATACACCTTC. It is translated as CASSPGPEQRYTF.

This clonotype was seen just once. This rearrangement joins TRBV4-1 to TRBJ1-2; a weak D match, TRBD1 (5 bases). Trimming shortened V by 10 bases and J by 5 bases, and 20 bases separated the two germline ends. This CDR3 comprises 14 residues. The germline V gene encodes CDR1 MGHRA and CDR2 YSYEKL. The CDR3, as DNA: TGCGCCATTCGAGACGGGGCTAAACCGTATGGCTACACCTTC. Amino acid sequence: CAIRDGAKPYGYTF.

The rearrangement joins TRBV20-1 to TRBJ2-3; D uncertain. This CDR3 has 12 residues. CDR1 is DFQATT, CDR2 SNEGSKA, per germline (reference sequence). Trimming removed 4 bases from V and 6 bases from J, with 11 bases in between. The CDR3 region has the DNA TGCAGTGCTACAGGCCTAGGGGATACGCAGTATTTT. This encodes CSATGLGDTQYF.

The chain recombines TRBV12-3 or TRBV12-4 with TRBJ2-1; D gene uncertain. V was trimmed by 8 bases and J by 0 bases, leaving 14 bases between them. CDR3 size: 15 residues. CDR3 protein: CASREKTSSYNEQFF. CDR3 DNA sequence: TGTGCCAGCCGCGAAAAGACGAGCTCCTACAATGAGCAGTTCTTC.

This clonotype occurred a few times. The chain couples TRBV20-1 to TRBJ2-7; 8 bases agree with TRBD1. V lost 0 bases, J lost 5 bases, and 9 bases stayed unmatched. The V gene's germline CDR1 is DFQATT and CDR2 SNEGSKA (reference sequence). The CDR3 runs 15 residues. The DNA of the CDR3 is TGCAGTGCTAGAGATTGGTCAGGACAGGGCAACGAGCAGTACTTC. This translates into CSARDWSGQGNEQYF.

J is TRBJ1-2 and V is TRBV25-1; the D gene is possibly TRBD1 (6 bases). V dropped 9 bases and J dropped 6 bases, with 11 bases sitting between them. CDR1 and CDR2 (germline): MGHDK, SYGVNS. The CDR3 sequence is 11 residues long. CDR3 bases: TGTGCCAGTCAGGGGTGGGATGGCTACACCTTC. Translating it yields CASQGWDGYTF.

The J gene is TRBJ1-3, the V gene TRBV29-1; D gene uncertain. The germline V gene has CDR1 SQVTM and CDR2 ANQGSEA. This CDR3 is built from 13 residues. Trimming shortened V by 4 bases and J by 0 bases, and 7 bases separated the two germline ends. The CDR3, as DNA: TGCAGCGTTGTGGTTAACTCTGGAAACACCATATATTTT. Translating gives CSVVVNSGNTIYF.

The chain has TRBV12-3 or TRBV12-4 and TRBJ2-7, with D possibly TRBD2 on 7 matching bases. This CDR3 has 15 amino acids. V was cut by 3 bases and J by 2 bases, with 14 bases left in between. CDR3 protein: CASSFGGGGAYEQYF. CDR3 nucleotides: TGTGCCAGCAGTTTTGGGGGCGGGGGAGCCTACGAGCAGTACTTC.

The sample holds a few counts of this clonotype. The chain links TRBV7-3 to TRBJ2-1; maybe TRBD1 (7 bases). Germline CDR1 and CDR2: SGHTA and FQGTGA. This CDR3 comprises 14 residues. Trimming took off 5 bases at V and 4 bases at J, with 12 bases between the two ends. CDR3 sequence: CASSAGQIYNEQFF. Here the CDR3 DNA reads TGTGCCAGCAGCGCGGGACAGATATACAATGAGCAGTTCTTC.

The chain has TRBV7-9 and TRBJ2-7, with a weak D call TRBD2 (5 bases). V lost 7 bases and J lost 2, with 12 bases in between. The CDR3 contains 13 residues. CDR1 and CDR2 (germline): SEHNR, FQNEAQ (reference sequence). This CDR3 is CASTDYRAYEQYF. CDR3 coding DNA: TGTGCCAGCACCGACTACCGCGCCTACGAGCAGTACTTC.